This T cell receptor beta chain was sequenced for a study of graft-versus-host responses after intestinal transplantation (dated by TCRdb to the early 2020s). About the investigation overall: Recipients received multivisceral, liver-intestinal, or isolated intestinal transplants. All recipients received anti-thymocyte globulin induction followed by maintenance tacrolimus and steroids for around three years. A cohort of 24 intestinal transplant recipients, including one retransplant, was enrolled, and a few patients lacking pretransplant specimens were excluded. Rather than going through the commercial service, samples from a few later patients were sequenced in-house on an Illumina MiSeq and processed with MiXCR. Graft-versus-host and host-versus-graft alloreactive T cell clones were tracked in the graft, circulation and bone marrow after intestinal transplantation using bulk TCR-beta CDR3 sequencing. A peak of at least 4% donor T cells among recipient peripheral blood mononuclear cells was the definition used for donor T cell macrochimerism. Alloreactive clones were identified by sequencing pre-transplant mixed lymphocyte reaction products and comparing them with unstimulated pre-transplant donor and recipient T cells. Beyond this particular receptor, the publication reports: The relatively low number and heterogeneity of intestinal transplant patients limited the conclusions. Peak levels of circulating GvH clones were associated with declines in HvG clones early after transplant. Patients with donor T cell macrochimerism had high GvH to HvG T cell clonal ratios in their allografts. GvH clones turned up in recipient bone marrow, with some appearing earlier in ileal mucosa or blood, a pattern consistent with an intestinal mucosal origin.

A note on this clone: The antigen it recognizes is unknown. The record has no base qualities; no much larger clone is one base away.

Libraries came from the immunoSEQ multiplex PCR assay. Adaptive Biotechnologies carried out high-throughput TCR-beta CDR3 sequencing of genomic DNA for most patients. On the authors' methods: TCR sequencing data for around 20 patients were retrieved from Adaptive's ImmunoSEQ software; a few other patients were processed with MiXCR and VDJtools. CDR3 nucleotide sequences shared by donor and recipient were removed because the origin of these sequences could not be assigned. To be classed as alloreactive, a clone needed at least 2-fold expansion over unstimulated cells and a minimum CFSE-low frequency of 0.002% (template counts) or 0.001% (read counts). Clones detected in sequenced pre-transplant spleen, lymph node, or MLR CFSE-low populations of the donor or recipient were defined as mappable. Cumulative frequency of alloreactive clones was calculated as a percentage of all sequences weighted by copy number. Held by TCRdb, this immuneACCESS table contains in-frame sequences only and omits some clones. Under half of the omission traces to an unresolved V gene where checked; the cause of the rest is unknown. The V and J calls and clone size are taken from that table; D and trimming were inferred from the DNA. The table for this sample lists 20,000 or so clones; over 75% of them were counted only once. The ten largest make up 1.5% to 2% of the sample.

In the first month after transplant, blood samples were collected up to 4 times, and after that at least monthly when available. Reading the germline V gene gives CDR1 SGHAT and CDR2 FQNNGV. The CDR3 runs 14 residues from the cysteine to the phenylalanine. The CDR3 DNA has 42 bases and is translated from base 1. At the junction V is shortened by 1 base and J by 4 bases, with 7 bases in between. The sequence came from a human patient who received an intestinal transplant, so some T cells may come from the graft donor. The chain was built from TRBV11-2 and TRBJ1-4; the D gene is possibly TRBD1, with 5 bases matching. This specimen was PBMCs, taken 14 days after transplant. At the DNA level, the sequence is TGTGCCAGCAGCTTAGGACAGTTTAATGAAAAACTGTTTTTT. Its translation is CASSLGQFNEKLFF.